The source of this T cell receptor beta chain is a study of T-cell reconstitution after alpha-beta-depleted transplantation in children. Unique molecular identifiers featured in how the TCRbeta library was prepared. TCRdb reprocessed the PCR reads via MiXCR and lists one record per CDR3 protein. The sample shows around 960,000 distinct CDR3 sequences, less than 30% of them seen only once. Findings and limits, study-wide: Some patients' high day-60 TCRbeta diversity was traced to surviving recipient T cells and thymic progenitors. At the one-year point after transplant, T-cell counts and TCRbeta diversity were found to come mostly from T cells that had been newly produced. Alpha-beta T cells present about two months after transplant were reported to originate from several hundred expanded graft clones.

The CDR3 is 14 residues long. V was cut by 3 bases and J by 8 bases, with 16 bases left in between. A note on this clonotype: Its antigen is as yet unknown.

The chain carries TRBV12-3 or TRBV12-4 and TRBJ1-1; D unresolved. The receptor was derived from a boy younger than two who had a stem cell transplant for SCID, so the T cells may come from the graft donor. The source material was PBMCs, mostly from graft donor cells, sampled 360 days after TCRalphabeta/CD19-depleted stem cell transplant. DNA of the CDR3: TGTGCCAGCAGTTTTTCGTTGAGGGCAGTCGAAGCTTTCTTT. This sequence encodes CASSFSLRAVEAFF.